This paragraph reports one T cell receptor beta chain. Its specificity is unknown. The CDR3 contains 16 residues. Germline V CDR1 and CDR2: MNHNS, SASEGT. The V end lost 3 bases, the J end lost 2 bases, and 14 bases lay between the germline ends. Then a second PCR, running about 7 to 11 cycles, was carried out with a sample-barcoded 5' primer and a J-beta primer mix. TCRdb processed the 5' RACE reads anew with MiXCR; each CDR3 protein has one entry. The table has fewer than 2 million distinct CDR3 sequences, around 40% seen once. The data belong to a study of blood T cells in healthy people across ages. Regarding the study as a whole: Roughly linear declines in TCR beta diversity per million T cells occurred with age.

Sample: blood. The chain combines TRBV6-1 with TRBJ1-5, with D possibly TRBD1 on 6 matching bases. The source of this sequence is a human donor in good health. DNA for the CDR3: TGTGCCAGCAGTGACTTCGGGGGGCCGGGCAATCAGCCCCAGCATTTT. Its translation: CASSDFGGPGNQPQHF.